This T cell receptor beta chain was found in a study of blood T cells in healthy people across ages. Germline lookup yields CDR1 LNHDA and CDR2 SQIVND (reference sequence). The CDR3 length is 13 residues. Trimming took off 3 bases at V and 0 bases at J, with 5 bases between the two ends. Findings and caveats of the study: Strong correlation linked observed beta diversity and percent naive T cells. Fewer expanded clones and more diversity marked long-lived versus aged donors.

This clonotype has ten or more counts. Its target is unknown. The individuals who served as donors were healthy Caucasians living in Russia, aged roughly 6 to 90. For the second PCR, which ran for about 7 to 12 cycles, a sample-barcoded 5' primer and a J-beta primer mix were used. TCRdb fed the 5' RACE reads into MiXCR, producing one record per CDR3 protein. The data show 590,000 or so distinct CDR3 sequences, approximately 30% seen once. What was sequenced was blood. The genes are TRBV19 and TRBJ2-5; D not certain. This receptor was identified in a woman aged 80 or over in good health. CDR3 sequence: CASSINYQETQYF. CDR3 sequence (DNA): TGTGCCAGTAGTATCAACTACCAAGAGACCCAGTACTTC.